This TCR beta chain was found in a study of post-analysis software for immune sequencing data. Study results and limitations: The five TRBV segments detected at higher frequency in patients than in controls included TRBV5-6, TRBV5-1 and TRBV20-1.

Every TCR beta cDNA library bore unique molecular identifiers. MiXCR, applied by TCRdb to the PCR reads, yields one record per CDR3 protein. Among a few hundred thousand distinct CDR3 sequences listed, roughly 46% were seen once. This clonotype was recorded a few times. Its antigen remains unknown. This CDR3 comprises 16 residues. Trimming took off 1 base at V and 7 bases at J, with 20 bases between the two ends. Germline V gene data show CDR1 as LNHNV and CDR2 as YYDKDF (reference sequence). Material: blood. The rearrangement joins TRBV15 to TRBJ2-7; possibly TRBD1 for D (6 bases). This clonotype originated in a girl under 18 with multiple sclerosis. This chain's CDR3 is CATSRGQSRGGWEQYF. The CDR3 DNA reads as TGTGCCACCAGCAGAGGACAAAGCAGGGGCGGCTGGGAGCAGTACTTC.